These 30 T cell receptor beta chains came from one sample sequenced in a study of CD8+ T cells in alopecia areata. RNA, once extracted, was reverse transcribed into cDNA for use as the sequencing template. Method: immunoSEQ multiplex PCR; TCRdb's copy keeps in-frame clones and lacks some. The sample includes about 220,000 clones, more than 45% of them seen just once. Sample treatment: oral pan-JAK inhibitor, 5-10 mg twice daily. The sequencing used CD4+ T cells sorted from blood, collected at week 4, from a patient treated with tofacitinib. These receptors were taken from a human donor with alopecia areata.

This clone occurred once. This sequence joins TRBV30 and TRBJ1-1, with 11 bases matching TRBD1. V dropped 1 base and J dropped 5; count of bases not matched to a gene: 3. From germline, CDR1 is GTSNPN and CDR2 SVGIG (reference sequence). The CDR3 has 14 amino acids. CDR3 nucleotide sequence: TGTGCCTGGAGTGGCGGGACAGGGGGGACTGAAGCTTTCTTT. Amino acids: CAWSGGTGGTEAFF.

The chain couples TRBV7-3 to TRBJ2-1, with TRBD2 identical over 8 bases. Unmatched junction bases numbered 9, after V lost 9 bases and J lost 2 bases. The V gene's germline CDR1 is SGHTA and CDR2 FQGTGA. The CDR3 runs 15 residues. The CDR3 nucleotides are TGTGCCAGTGCACTGCGGGGGGACCCCTACAATGAGCAGTTCTTC. Its translation is CASALRGDPYNEQFF.

The rearrangement joins TRBV7-2 to TRBJ2-3; D not certain. Germline CDR1 and CDR2: SGHTA and FQGNSA. V was cut by 1 base and J by 6 bases, with 8 bases left in between. This CDR3 region has 13 residues. The DNA of the CDR3 is TGTGCCAGCAGCTTAGGGCTTTCGGATACGCAGTATTTT. It specifies CASSLGLSDTQYF.

V usage is TRBV29-1 and J usage is TRBJ1-4, with a tentative D call TRBD1 (5 bases). Germline V gives CDR1 SQVTM, CDR2 ANQGSEA. Trimming shortened V by 4 bases and J by 13 bases, and 7 bases separated the two germline ends. The CDR3 has 9 amino acids. This CDR3 reads CSVGDRLFF. In DNA form, the CDR3 reads TGCAGCGTTGGGGACCGACTGTTTTTT.

The chain combines TRBV20-1 with TRBJ2-7; no clear D gene. Trimming stripped 7 bases from V and 4 bases from J, with 2 bases between. Germline lookup yields CDR1 DFQATT and CDR2 SNEGSKA (reference sequence). The CDR3 length is 8 residues. CDR3 region: CSGYEQYF. CDR3 nucleotides: TGCAGTGGATACGAGCAGTACTTC.

Ten or more counts support this clone. Other DNA sequences in this sample translate to the same CDR3. V and J are TRBV5-1 and TRBJ2-7, with D possibly matching TRBD1 (5 bases). The CDR3 spans 14 residues. V was pared by 0 bases and J by 3 bases, with 10 bases between. Germline V gene lookup returns CDR1 SGHRS and CDR2 YFSETQ. DNA of the CDR3: TGCGCCAGCAGCTTGGCAGGGAAAGGCTACGAGCAGTACTTC. Its protein is CASSLAGKGYEQYF.

The chain links TRBV5-6 to TRBJ2-5; D call uncertain. This CDR3 is built from 15 residues. CDR1 and CDR2 from the germline V gene are SGHDT and YYEEEE. Trimming removed 0 bases at V and 4 bases at J, with 13 bases between. CDR3 DNA: TGTGCCAGCAGCTTGGATCCGACTTCGGGAGAGACCCAGTACTTC. Its translation: CASSLDPTSGETQYF. The full variable domain, rest sourced from reference TRBV5-6 and TRBJ2-5, is DAGVTQSPTHLIKTRGQQVTLRCSPKSGHDTVSWYQQALGQGPQFIFQYYEEEERQRGNFPDRFSGHQFPNYSSELNVNALLLGDSALYLCASSLDPTSGETQYFGPGTRLLVL.

With regard to this clone: A junction boundary mismatches the germline segment, possibly from a read error. The chain has TRBV7-2 and TRBJ1-1, with D uncertain. The CDR3 covers 17 residues. Germline V gives CDR1 SGHTA, CDR2 FQGNSA. DNA for the CDR3: TGTGCCAGCAGCATAGCCGGTTTACAAGAATTGAACACTGAAGCTTTCTTT. Its translation: CASSIAGLQELNTEAFF.

This clone was recorded a few times. V usage is TRBV29-1 and J usage is TRBJ1-1; D gene uncertain. Germline CDR1 SQVTM, CDR2 ANQGSEA. CDR3 length: 13 residues. V shed 4 bases and J shed 0 bases, with 9 bases lying between them. The CDR3 DNA reads as TGCAGCGTTGGCACCCTCCTGAACACTGAAGCTTTCTTT. Translation: CSVGTLLNTEAFF.

This clone came up a few times. The chain joins TRBV29-1 to TRBJ2-1; 10 nucleotides line up with TRBD2. Trimming cost V 6 bases and J 7 bases; bases outside gene matches: 9. There are 14 residues in the CDR3. Germline V gene lookup returns CDR1 SQVTM and CDR2 ANQGSEA. CDR3 in amino acids: CSVSSGGSHNEQFF. The DNA for the CDR3 is TGCAGCGTGAGTAGCGGGGGGTCCCATAATGAGCAGTTCTTC.

This clone was recorded once. V and J are TRBV7-9 and TRBJ2-7; D is unclear. V lost 3 bases to trimming and J lost 2 bases, with 14 bases between them. Germline values: CDR1 SEHNR, CDR2 FQNEAQ (reference sequence). The CDR3 runs to 15 residues. Here the CDR3 DNA reads TGTGCCAGCAGCTTTGCAAGGCAGCCCACCTACGAGCAGTACTTC. Amino acid sequence: CASSFARQPTYEQYF.

The V call is TRBV4-1, the J call TRBJ1-2; D call uncertain. Trimming left V 8 bases short and J 2 bases short, with 18 bases between. Germline CDR1 MGHRA, CDR2 YSYEKL. CDR3 length: 15 amino acids. The CDR3 reads CASVIHSTRNYGYTF. The CDR3 region has the DNA TGCGCCAGCGTGATACACTCGACCCGGAACTATGGCTACACCTTC.

This clone showed up just a few times. The chain uses TRBV21-1 and TRBJ1-2; the table calls TRBD1, which could not be checked here. TRBV21-1 corresponds to a pseudogene. The CDR3 loop spans 15 amino acids. Here the CDR3 reads CASSSRTFAFYGYTF. The CDR3 DNA sequence: TGTGCCAGCAGCAGTAGGACATTTGCGTTCTATGGCTACACCTTC.

The chain recombines TRBV29-1 with TRBJ1-1, with TRBD1 matching 7 bases. This CDR3 is built from 14 residues. V was pared by 0 bases and J by 9 bases, with 10 bases of the junction left unmatched. Germline lookup yields CDR1 SQVTM and CDR2 ANQGSEA. The CDR3 here is CSVEDQRTGNKAFF. CDR3 nucleotide sequence: TGCAGCGTTGAAGATCAAAGGACAGGAAACAAAGCTTTCTTT. Drawing the rest from reference TRBV29-1 and TRBJ1-1, the complete variable domain is SAVISQKPSRDICQRGTSLTIQCQVDSQVTMMFWYRQQPGQSLTLIATANQGSEATYESGFVIDKFPISRPNLTFSTLTVSNMSPEDSSIYLCSVEDQRTGNKAFFGQGTRLTVV.

To note about this clone: The sample holds other DNA sequences that translate to the same CDR3. V and J are TRBV6-5 and TRBJ1-2, with 8 bases identical to TRBD1. Germline CDR1 MNHEY, CDR2 SVGAGI. The CDR3 sequence is 12 residues long. J gave up 9 bases and V 5 bases, and 5 bases lay outside the gene matches. CDR3 loop: CASSPGQGRYTF. Here the CDR3 DNA reads TGTGCCAGCAGTCCAGGACAGGGCCGCTACACCTTC.

This clone occurred a few times. CDR3 loop: CSVLQGSVSGYTF. In nucleotides, the CDR3 is TGCAGCGTCCTACAGGGTTCCGTAAGTGGCTACACCTTC. This chain uses TRBV29-1 with TRBJ1-2, with D tentatively TRBD1 (6 bases). The germline CDR1 and CDR2 sequences are SQVTM and ANQGSEA. CDR3 length equals 13 residues. The V end lost 6 bases, the J end lost 7 bases, and 18 bases lay between the germline ends.

V is TRBV27 and J is TRBJ2-3; no reliable D call. V dropped 2 bases and J dropped 1 base, with 7 bases sitting between them. This CDR3 has 14 amino acids. CDR1 MNHEY and CDR2 SMNVEV come from the germline V gene (reference sequence). The CDR3 nucleotides are TGTGCCAGCAGTTTAGGCAGACGCACAGATACGCAGTATTTT. This sequence encodes CASSLGRRTDTQYF.

Concerning this clone: The sample contains more than one DNA sequence encoding this CDR3. CDR3 region: CASSLGLSNQPQHF. For the CDR3, the DNA is TGTGCCAGCAGCTTAGGGTTGAGCAATCAGCCCCAGCATTTT. This chain joins TRBV5-6 and TRBJ1-5, with D unresolved. The germline V gene encodes CDR1 SGHDT and CDR2 YYEEEE. The germline V and J ends were trimmed by 2 bases and 1 base, with 7 bases remaining between them. There are 14 residues in the CDR3. The whole variable domain, filled in from reference TRBV5-6 and TRBJ1-5, reads DAGVTQSPTHLIKTRGQQVTLRCSPKSGHDTVSWYQQALGQGPQFIFQYYEEEERQRGNFPDRFSGHQFPNYSSELNVNALLLGDSALYLCASSLGLSNQPQHFGDGTRLSIL.

The chain carries TRBV5-6 and TRBJ2-3; 7 bases line up with TRBD1. Germline assignment: CDR1 SGHDT and CDR2 YYEEEE. The CDR3 spans 14 residues. The junction had 3 bases not matched to a gene; V was cut back by 1 base and J by 4 bases. The CDR3 bases are TGTGCCAGCAGCTTGATACAGGGGCCAGATACGCAGTATTTT. Translation: CASSLIQGPDTQYF.

In its sample, this clone was seen a few times. The chain links TRBV29-1 to TRBJ2-7, with a weak D call TRBD1 (5 bases). Germline CDR1 SQVTM, CDR2 ANQGSEA. V was pared by 6 bases and J by 2 bases, with 14 bases between. The CDR3 extends over 13 amino acids. The CDR3 bases are TGCAGCGTCATGACAGAATACACCTACGAGCAGTACTTC. Protein product: CSVMTEYTYEQYF.

The J gene is TRBJ2-5, the V gene TRBV18; TRBD1 aligns across 9 bases. Germline CDR1 KGHSH, CDR2 LQKENI. V trimming: 6 bases; J trimming: 4 bases; junction bases outside the gene matches: 12. This CDR3 region has 16 residues. The CDR3 sequence is CASSPTGQGVGETQYF. CDR3 nucleotides: TGTGCCAGCTCTCCCACGGGACAGGGAGTAGGAGAGACCCAGTACTTC.

Concerning this clone: In the same sample, other DNA sequences code for this CDR3. CDR3 bases: TGTGCCAGCAATGAGGGAATGAACACTGAAGCTTTCTTT. This sequence encodes CASNEGMNTEAFF. The chain couples TRBV2 to TRBJ1-1; D not certain. Deletions cut 7 bases from V and 0 bases from J, with 9 bases between. The CDR3 runs to 13 residues. The germline CDR1 and CDR2 sequences are SNHLY and FYNNEI.

The rearrangement uses TRBV4-3 and TRBJ2-1, with D possibly being TRBD1 or TRBD2 (5 bases each). Between the trimmed V and J ends, which lost 0 bases and 8 bases, there was a span of 5 bases. The CDR3 sequence is 12 residues long. Germline CDR1 LGHNA, CDR2 YSLEER. CDR3: CASSQEGDEQFF. Here the CDR3 DNA reads TGCGCCAGCAGCCAAGAGGGGGATGAGCAGTTCTTC.

V and J are TRBV7-6 and TRBJ2-7; D remains unclear. The CDR3 length is 14 residues. Germline V lookup: CDR1 SGHVS, CDR2 FNYEAQ. The V end lost 2 bases, the J end lost 2 bases, and 10 bases lay between the germline ends. CDR3 sequence (DNA): TGTGCCAGCAGCTTACAAGAAGGGCCCTACGAGCAGTACTTC. It codes for CASSLQEGPYEQYF. Full variable domain (outside the CDR3, taken from reference TRBV7-6 and TRBJ2-7): GAGVSQSPRYKVTKRGQDVALRCDPISGHVSLYWYRQALGQGPEFLTYFNYEAQQDKSGLPNDRFSAERPEGSISTLTIQRTEQRDSAMYRCASSLQEGPYEQYFGPGTRLTVT.

V gene TRBV5-6 combines with J gene TRBJ1-5; TRBD1 might be the D (6 bases). In germline, CDR1 is SGHDT, CDR2 YYEEEE. This CDR3 has 14 residues. V lost 2 bases to trimming and J lost 8 bases, with 14 bases between them. The CDR3: CASSFATGLKPQHF. The CDR3 region has the DNA TGTGCCAGCAGCTTCGCGACAGGATTAAAGCCCCAGCATTTT.

This clone came up once. The chain carries TRBV29-1 and TRBJ1-2, with 11 bases that match TRBD1. J gave up 8 bases and V 6 bases, and 8 bases lay outside the gene matches. The germline CDR1 and CDR2 sequences are SQVTM and ANQGSEA. The CDR3 sequence is 13 residues long. CDR3 protein: CSVRTGGIEGYTF. In DNA, the CDR3 is TGCAGCGTCCGGACAGGGGGCATTGAGGGCTACACCTTC.

V is TRBV30 and J is TRBJ2-2, with D possibly being TRBD2 (6 bases). In germline, CDR1 is GTSNPN, CDR2 SVGIG (reference sequence). V was trimmed by 4 bases and J by 1 base, leaving 13 bases between them. This CDR3 is built from 15 residues. The CDR3 is CAWNRGALNTGELFF. The CDR3 DNA reads as TGTGCCTGGAATCGCGGGGCCCTGAACACCGGGGAGCTGTTTTTT. The full variable domain, its missing parts supplied by reference TRBV30 and TRBJ2-2, is SQTIHQWPATLVQPVGSPLSLECTVEGTSNPNLYWYRQAAGRGLQLLFYSVGIGQISSEVPQNLSASRPQDRQFILSSKKLLLSDSGFYLCAWNRGALNTGELFFGEGSRLTVL.

The chain links TRBV15 to TRBJ2-1; D remains unclear. Germline V gives CDR1 LNHNV, CDR2 YYDKDF (reference sequence). This CDR3 has 12 amino acids. Trimming removed 0 bases from V and 7 bases from J, with 4 bases in between. This CDR3 reads CATSRDYNEQFF. CDR3 nucleotide sequence: TGTGCCACCAGCAGAGACTATAATGAGCAGTTCTTC.

The CDR3 coding sequence is TGCAGTGCTAGAGATGGCGGAAAGCAGTTCTTC. Amino acid sequence: CSARDGGKQFF. J is TRBJ2-1 and V is TRBV20-1, with D hard to call. From germline, CDR1 is DFQATT and CDR2 SNEGSKA (reference sequence). V was pared by 0 bases and J by 11 bases, with 8 bases between. The CDR3 is made up of 11 amino acids.

The chain carries TRBV29-1 and TRBJ1-6; tentative D call: TRBD1 (5 bases). This CDR3 spans 13 amino acids. Germline V gives CDR1 SQVTM, CDR2 ANQGSEA. V was clipped by 6 bases and J by 7 bases, with 13 bases between them. CDR3: CSVRPGTNSPLHF. CDR3 in DNA: TGCAGCGTCCGACCAGGGACGAATTCACCCCTCCACTTT.